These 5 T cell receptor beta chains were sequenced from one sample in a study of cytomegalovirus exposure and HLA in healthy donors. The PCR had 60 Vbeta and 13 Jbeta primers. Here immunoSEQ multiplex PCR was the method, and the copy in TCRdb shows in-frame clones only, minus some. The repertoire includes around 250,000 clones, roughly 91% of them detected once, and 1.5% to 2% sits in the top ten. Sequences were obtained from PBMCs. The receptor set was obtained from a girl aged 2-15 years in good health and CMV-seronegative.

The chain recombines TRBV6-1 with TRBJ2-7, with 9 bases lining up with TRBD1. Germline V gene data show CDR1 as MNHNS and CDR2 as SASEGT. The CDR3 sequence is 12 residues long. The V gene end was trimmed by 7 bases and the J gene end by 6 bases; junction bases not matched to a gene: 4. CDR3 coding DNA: TGTGCCAGCAAAACGGGACAGGGCGAGCAGTACTTC. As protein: CASKTGQGEQYF.

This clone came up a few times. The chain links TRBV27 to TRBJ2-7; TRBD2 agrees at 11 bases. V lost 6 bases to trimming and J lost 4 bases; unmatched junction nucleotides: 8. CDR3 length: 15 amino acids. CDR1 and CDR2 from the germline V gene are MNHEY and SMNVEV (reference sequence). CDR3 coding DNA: TGTGCCAGCAGGCGAACCGGGACTAGCGGATACGAGCAGTACTTC. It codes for CASRRTGTSGYEQYF.

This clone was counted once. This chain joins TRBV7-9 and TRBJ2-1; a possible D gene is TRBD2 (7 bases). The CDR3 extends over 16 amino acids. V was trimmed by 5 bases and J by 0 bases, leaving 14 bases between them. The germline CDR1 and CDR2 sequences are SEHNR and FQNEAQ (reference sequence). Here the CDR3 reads CASSGRGASSYNEQFF. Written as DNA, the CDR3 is TGTGCCAGCAGCGGCCGGGGGGCAAGCTCCTACAATGAGCAGTTCTTC.

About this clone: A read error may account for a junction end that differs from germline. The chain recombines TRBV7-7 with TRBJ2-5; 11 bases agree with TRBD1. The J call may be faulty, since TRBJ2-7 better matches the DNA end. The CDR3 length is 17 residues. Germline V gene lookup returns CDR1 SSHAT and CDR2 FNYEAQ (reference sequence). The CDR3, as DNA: TGTGCTAGCAGCTTAGGACAGGGGGCGACCCTCTCCTACGAGCAGTACTTC. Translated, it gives CASSLGQGATLSYEQYF.

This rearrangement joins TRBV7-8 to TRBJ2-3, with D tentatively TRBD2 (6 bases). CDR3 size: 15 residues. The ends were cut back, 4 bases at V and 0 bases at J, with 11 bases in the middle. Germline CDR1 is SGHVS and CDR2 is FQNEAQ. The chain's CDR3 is CASSYLGGSTDTQYF. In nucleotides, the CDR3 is TGTGCCAGCAGCTACCTGGGGGGTAGCACAGATACGCAGTATTTT.